This record looks at one T cell receptor beta chain sequence and its context. Antigen unknown. Each TCR library consumed around 3.5 ug of total RNA. Following a re-call of the 5' RACE reads, TCRdb has one entry per CDR3 protein and lacks DNA. The table lists more than 300,000 distinct CDR3 sequences. The CDR3 consists of 18 residues. Germline CDR1 is DFQATT and CDR2 is SNEGSKA (reference sequence). This entry is derived from a study of monozygotic twins with inflammatory bowel disease. Study results and limitations: What may have added variability to patient repertoires is that immunosuppressive treatments differed. Clonotype overlap with others was lower in IBD patients than in healthy twins, a difference that was greatest with disease activity.

This TCR derives from a human donor with ulcerative colitis or Crohn's disease, or a healthy co-twin of an affected twin (not recorded which). The sample was blood. V and J are TRBV20-1 and TRBJ2-3. The CDR3 loop is CSARVASADGKHTDTQYF.